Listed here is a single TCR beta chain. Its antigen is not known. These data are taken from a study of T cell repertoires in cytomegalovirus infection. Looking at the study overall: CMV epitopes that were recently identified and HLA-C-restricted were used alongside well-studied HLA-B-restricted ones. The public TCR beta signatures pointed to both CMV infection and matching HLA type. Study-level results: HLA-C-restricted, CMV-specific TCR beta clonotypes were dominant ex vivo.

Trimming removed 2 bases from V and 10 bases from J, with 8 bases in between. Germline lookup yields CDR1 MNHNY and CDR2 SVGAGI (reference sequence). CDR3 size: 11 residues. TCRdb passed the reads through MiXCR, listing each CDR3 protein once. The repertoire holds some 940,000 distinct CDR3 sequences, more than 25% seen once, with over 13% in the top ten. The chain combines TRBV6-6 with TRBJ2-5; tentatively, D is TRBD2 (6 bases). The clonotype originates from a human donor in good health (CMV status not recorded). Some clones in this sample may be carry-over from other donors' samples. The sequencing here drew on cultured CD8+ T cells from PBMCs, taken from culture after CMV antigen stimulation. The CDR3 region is CASSYRGGQYF. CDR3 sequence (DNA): TGTGCCAGCAGTTACAGGGGAGGCCAGTACTTC.